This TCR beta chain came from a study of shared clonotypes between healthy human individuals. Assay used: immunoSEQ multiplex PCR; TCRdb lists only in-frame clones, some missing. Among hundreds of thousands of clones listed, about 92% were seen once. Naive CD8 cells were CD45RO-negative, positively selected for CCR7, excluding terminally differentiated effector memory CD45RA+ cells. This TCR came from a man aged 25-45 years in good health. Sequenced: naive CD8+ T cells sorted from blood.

This chain's CDR3 is CASSLESLFDNEQFF. CDR3 nucleotide sequence: TGTGCCAGCAGCTTAGAATCCCTCTTCGACAATGAGCAGTTCTTC. This chain links TRBV7-9 with TRBJ2-1; D remains ambiguous. The CDR3 length is 15 residues. V was cut by 1 base and J by 5 bases, with 12 bases left in between. The V gene's germline CDR1 is SEHNR and CDR2 FQNEAQ (reference sequence).